A few counts support the clone carrying this TCR beta chain. Germline V gene data show CDR1 as MDHEN and CDR2 as SYDVKM. The CDR3 sequence is 14 residues long. Germline trimming cut 2 bases from V and 6 bases from J; bases unmatched to any gene: 4. This sample is drawn from a study of cytomegalovirus exposure and HLA in healthy donors. A multiplex PCR was run with 60 Vbeta primers and 13 Jbeta primers. TCRdb's table, derived via immunoSEQ multiplex PCR, lists solely in-frame clones and lacks some. The table records tens of thousands of clones, 60% to 75% of them present only once. Specimen: PBMCs. The chain combines TRBV28 with TRBJ2-1; 7 bases are shared with TRBD1. The TCR comes from a man aged 35 to 55 in good health and CMV-seronegative. The DNA of the CDR3 is TGTGCCAGCAGTTTACCAGGGACAGCCAATGAGCAGTTCTTC. It specifies CASSLPGTANEQFF.